The clone carrying this TCR beta chain was detected ten times or more. MiXCR, run by TCRdb on the PCR reads, gives a single entry per CDR3 protein. The sample contains about 640,000 distinct CDR3 sequences, around 20% of which appear only once. This sample is drawn from a study of molecular identifiers for immune sequencing clone quantification. CDR1 and CDR2 (germline): SEHNR, FQNEAQ (reference sequence). CDR3 length equals 11 residues. Deletions cut 8 bases from V and 5 bases from J, with 9 bases between. This receptor was obtained from a human donor in good health. Some libraries in this study had Jurkat cell RNA spiked in. The specimen sequenced was naive CD8+ T cells from blood, with Jurkat cell RNA spiked in. Sample subset: FACS-sorted CD8+CD4-CCR7+CD45RA+ naive T cells. The rearrangement uses TRBV7-9 and TRBJ1-1; no definite D call. The CDR3 spells CASEETTEAFF. The CDR3 DNA reads TGTGCCAGCGAAGAGACTACTGAAGCTTTCTTT.